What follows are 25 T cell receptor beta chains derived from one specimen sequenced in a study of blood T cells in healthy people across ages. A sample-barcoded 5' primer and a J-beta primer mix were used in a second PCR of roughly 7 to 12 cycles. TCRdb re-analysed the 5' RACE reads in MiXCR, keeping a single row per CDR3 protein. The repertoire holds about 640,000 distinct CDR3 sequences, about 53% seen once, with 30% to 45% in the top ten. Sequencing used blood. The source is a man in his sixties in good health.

CDR3 in amino acids: CASSNSGGSPGELFF. CDR3 nucleotide sequence: TGTGCCAGCAGCAACAGCGGGGGGAGTCCCGGGGAGCTGTTTTTT. J is TRBJ2-2 and V is TRBV6-5, with 9 bases that match TRBD2. The germline CDR1 and CDR2 sequences are MNHEY and SVGAGI. The CDR3 has 15 residues. V was clipped by 6 bases and J by 6 bases; unmatched bases: 8.

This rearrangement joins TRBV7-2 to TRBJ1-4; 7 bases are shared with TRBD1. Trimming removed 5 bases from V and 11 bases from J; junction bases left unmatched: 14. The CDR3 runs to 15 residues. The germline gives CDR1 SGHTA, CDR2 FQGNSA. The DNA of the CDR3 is TGTGCCAGCAGCGCCAGAACCGGGACAGTGGAGAAACTGTTTTTT. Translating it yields CASSARTGTVEKLFF.

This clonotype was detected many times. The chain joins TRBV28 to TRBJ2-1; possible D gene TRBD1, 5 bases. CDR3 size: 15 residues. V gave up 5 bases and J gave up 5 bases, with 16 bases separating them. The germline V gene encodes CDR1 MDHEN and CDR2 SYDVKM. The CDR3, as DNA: TGTGCCAGCAGTCGACGACAGATTAAAGACAATGAGCAGTTCTTC. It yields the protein CASSRRQIKDNEQFF.

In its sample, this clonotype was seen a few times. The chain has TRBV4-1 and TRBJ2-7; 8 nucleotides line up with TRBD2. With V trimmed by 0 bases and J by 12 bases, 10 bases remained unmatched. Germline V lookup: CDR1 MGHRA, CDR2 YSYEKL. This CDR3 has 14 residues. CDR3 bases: TGCGCCAGCAGCCAAGAGGGCGTGGGGACTAGGCTGTACTTC. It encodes CASSQEGVGTRLYF.

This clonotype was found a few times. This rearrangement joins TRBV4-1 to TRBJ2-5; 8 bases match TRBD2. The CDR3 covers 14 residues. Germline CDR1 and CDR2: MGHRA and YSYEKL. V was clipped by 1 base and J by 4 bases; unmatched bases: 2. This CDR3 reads CASSQGAGGETQYF. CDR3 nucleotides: TGCGCCAGCAGCCAAGGGGCGGGGGGAGAGACCCAGTACTTC.

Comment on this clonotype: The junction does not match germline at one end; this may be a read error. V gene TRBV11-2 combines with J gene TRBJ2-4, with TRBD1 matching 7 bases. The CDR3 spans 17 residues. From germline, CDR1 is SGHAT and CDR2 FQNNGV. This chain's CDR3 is CARSLRAFGTAKNIQYF. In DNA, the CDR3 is TGTGCCAGAAGCTTACGGGCCTTCGGGACAGCGAAAAACATTCAGTACTTC.

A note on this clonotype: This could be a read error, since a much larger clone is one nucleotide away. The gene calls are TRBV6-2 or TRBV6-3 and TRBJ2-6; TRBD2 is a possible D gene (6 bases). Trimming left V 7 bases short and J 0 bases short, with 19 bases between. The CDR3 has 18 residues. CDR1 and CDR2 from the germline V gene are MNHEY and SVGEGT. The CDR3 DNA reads TGTGCCAGCAACCTAAAGCGGGTGGTACCCTCTGGGGCCAACGTCCTGACTTTC. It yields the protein CASNLKRVVPSGANVLTF.

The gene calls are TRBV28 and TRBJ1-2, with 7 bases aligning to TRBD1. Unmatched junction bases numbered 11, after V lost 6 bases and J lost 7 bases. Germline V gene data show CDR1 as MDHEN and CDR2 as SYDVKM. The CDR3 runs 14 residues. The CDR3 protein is CASRVSAGGSGYTF. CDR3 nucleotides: TGTGCCAGCAGGGTCTCCGCAGGGGGTAGTGGCTACACCTTC.

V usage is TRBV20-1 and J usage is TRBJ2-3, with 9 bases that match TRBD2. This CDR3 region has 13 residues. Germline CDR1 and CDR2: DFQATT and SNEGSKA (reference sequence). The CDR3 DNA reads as TGCAGCGCCGGCGGGGGGGCTGGAGATACGCAGTATTTT. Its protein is CSAGGGAGDTQYF.

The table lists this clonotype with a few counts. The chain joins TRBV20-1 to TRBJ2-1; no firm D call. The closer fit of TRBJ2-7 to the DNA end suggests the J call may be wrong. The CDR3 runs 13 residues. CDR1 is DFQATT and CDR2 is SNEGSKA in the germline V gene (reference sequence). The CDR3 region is CSATEVVYNEQYF. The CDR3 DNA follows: TGCAGTGCTACAGAGGTGGTCTACAATGAGCAGTACTTC.

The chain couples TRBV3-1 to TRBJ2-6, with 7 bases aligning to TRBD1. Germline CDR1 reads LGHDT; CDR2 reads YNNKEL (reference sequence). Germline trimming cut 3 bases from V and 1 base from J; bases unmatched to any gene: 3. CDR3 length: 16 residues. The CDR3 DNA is TGTGCCAGCAGCCAGCTGACAGGGTCTGGGGCCAACGTCCTGACTTTC. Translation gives CASSQLTGSGANVLTF.

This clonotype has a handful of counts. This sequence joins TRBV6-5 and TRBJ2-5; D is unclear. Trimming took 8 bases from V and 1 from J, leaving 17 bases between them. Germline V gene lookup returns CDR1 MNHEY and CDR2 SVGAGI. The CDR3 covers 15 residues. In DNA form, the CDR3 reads TGTGCCAGCGGATCCGCCGGTAGTTCCCAAGAGACCCAGTACTTC. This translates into CASGSAGSSQETQYF.

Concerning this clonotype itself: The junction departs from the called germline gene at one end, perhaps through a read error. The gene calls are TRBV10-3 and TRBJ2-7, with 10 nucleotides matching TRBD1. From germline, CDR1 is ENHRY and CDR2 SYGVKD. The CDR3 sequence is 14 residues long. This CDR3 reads CAVSETGGSYEQYF. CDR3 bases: TGTGCCGTCAGTGAGACAGGGGGCAGCTACGAGCAGTACTTC.

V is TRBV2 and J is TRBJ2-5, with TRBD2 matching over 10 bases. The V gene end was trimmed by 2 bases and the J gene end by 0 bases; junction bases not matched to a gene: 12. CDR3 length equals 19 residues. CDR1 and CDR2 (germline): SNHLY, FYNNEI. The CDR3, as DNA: TGTGCCAGCAGTGAACGGTCGCTAGCGGGGGTACGATACCAAGAGACCCAGTACTTC. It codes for CASSERSLAGVRYQETQYF.

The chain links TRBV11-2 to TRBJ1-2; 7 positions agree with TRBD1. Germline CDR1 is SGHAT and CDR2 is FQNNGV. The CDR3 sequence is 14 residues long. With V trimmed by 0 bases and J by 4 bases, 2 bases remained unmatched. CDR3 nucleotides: TGTGCCAGCAGCTTAGACGGACAGGCCTATGGCTACACCTTC. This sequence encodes CASSLDGQAYGYTF. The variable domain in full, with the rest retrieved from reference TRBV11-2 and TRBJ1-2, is EAGVAQSPRYKIIEKRQSVAFWCNPISGHATLYWYQQILGQGPKLLIQFQNNGVVDDSQLPKDRFSAERLKGVDSTLKIQPAKLEDSAVYLCASSLDGQAYGYTFGSGTRLTVV.

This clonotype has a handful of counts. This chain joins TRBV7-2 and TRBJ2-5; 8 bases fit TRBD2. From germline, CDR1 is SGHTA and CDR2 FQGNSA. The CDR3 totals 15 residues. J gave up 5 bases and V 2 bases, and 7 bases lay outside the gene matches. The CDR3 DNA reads TGTGCCAGCAGCTTAAACCCTAGCGGGTATGAGACCCAGTACTTC. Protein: CASSLNPSGYETQYF. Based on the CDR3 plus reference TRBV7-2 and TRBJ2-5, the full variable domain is GAGVSQSPSNKVTEKGKDVELRCDPISGHTALYWYRQSLGQGLEFLIYFQGNSAPDKSGLPSDRFSAERTGGSVSTLTIQRTQQEDSAVYLCASSLNPSGYETQYFGPGTRLLVL.

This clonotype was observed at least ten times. The CDR3 sequence is CSAQGQGRGGANVLTF. The CDR3 DNA sequence: TGCAGTGCTCAGGGACAGGGACGTGGTGGGGCCAACGTCCTGACTTTC. The chain links TRBV20-1 to TRBJ2-6; 9 bases line up with TRBD1. Trimming at V came to 5 bases and at J to 3 bases, leaving 8 bases not matched to a gene. Looked up from germline, CDR1 is DFQATT and CDR2 is SNEGSKA (reference sequence). This CDR3 contains 16 residues.

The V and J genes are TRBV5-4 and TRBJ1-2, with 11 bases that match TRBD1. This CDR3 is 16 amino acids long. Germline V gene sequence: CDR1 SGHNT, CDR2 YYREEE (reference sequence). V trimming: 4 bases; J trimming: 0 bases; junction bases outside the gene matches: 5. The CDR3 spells CASSMDRGPSNYGYTF. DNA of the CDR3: TGTGCCAGCAGCATGGACAGGGGGCCGTCTAACTATGGCTACACCTTC.

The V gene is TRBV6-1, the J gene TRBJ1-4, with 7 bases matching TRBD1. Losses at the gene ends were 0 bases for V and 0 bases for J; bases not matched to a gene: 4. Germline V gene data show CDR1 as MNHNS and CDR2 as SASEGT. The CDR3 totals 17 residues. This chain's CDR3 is CASSEAGRGTTNEKLFF. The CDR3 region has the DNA TGTGCCAGCAGTGAAGCCGGCAGGGGGACAACTAATGAAAAACTGTTTTTT.

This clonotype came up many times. CDR3 loop: CAISFSGGASYEQYF. Here the CDR3 DNA reads TGTGCCATCAGTTTTAGCGGGGGGGCCTCCTACGAGCAGTACTTC. The rearrangement links TRBV10-3 to TRBJ2-7; 11 nucleotides agree with TRBD2. CDR3 size: 15 residues. Trimming removed 5 bases from V and 0 bases from J; junction bases left unmatched: 3. Germline V gene data show CDR1 as ENHRY and CDR2 as SYGVKD.

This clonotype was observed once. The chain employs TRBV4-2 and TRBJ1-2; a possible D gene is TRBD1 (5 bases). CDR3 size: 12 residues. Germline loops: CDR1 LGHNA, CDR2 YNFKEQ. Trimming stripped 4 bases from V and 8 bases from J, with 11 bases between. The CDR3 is CASSPPAGGYTF. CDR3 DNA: TGTGCCAGCAGCCCTCCAGCAGGGGGCTACACCTTC.

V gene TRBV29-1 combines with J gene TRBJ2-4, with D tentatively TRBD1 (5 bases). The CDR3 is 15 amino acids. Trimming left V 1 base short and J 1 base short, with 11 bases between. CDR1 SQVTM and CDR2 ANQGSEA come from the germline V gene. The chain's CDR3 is CSVEVSRAAKNIQYF. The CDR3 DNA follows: TGCAGCGTTGAAGTTAGCAGGGCGGCCAAAAACATTCAGTACTTC.

This chain's CDR3 is CASSSRGGGVYEQYF. The CDR3 coding sequence is TGTGCCAGCAGCTCCCGCGGAGGGGGTGTCTACGAGCAGTACTTC. The chain employs TRBV7-9 and TRBJ2-7; D tentatively reads TRBD1 or TRBD2 (6 bases each). V was clipped by 4 bases and J by 3 bases, with 16 bases between them. Germline V gives CDR1 SEHNR, CDR2 FQNEAQ (reference sequence). The CDR3 runs 15 residues.

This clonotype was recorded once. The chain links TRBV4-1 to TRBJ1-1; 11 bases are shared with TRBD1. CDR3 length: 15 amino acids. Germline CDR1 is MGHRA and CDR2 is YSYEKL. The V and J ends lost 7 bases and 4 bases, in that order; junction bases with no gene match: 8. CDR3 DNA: TGCGCCAGCACCGGGACAGGGGGGGTGAGCACTGAAGCTTTCTTT. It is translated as CASTGTGGVSTEAFF.

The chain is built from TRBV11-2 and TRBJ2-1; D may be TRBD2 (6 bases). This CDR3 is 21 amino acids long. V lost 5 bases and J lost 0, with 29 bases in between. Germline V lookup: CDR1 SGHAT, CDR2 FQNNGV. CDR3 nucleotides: TGTGCCAGCAGCCCTTGGGATAGCGGAGACTCATTCACGCTCTCCTACAATGAGCAGTTCTTC. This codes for CASSPWDSGDSFTLSYNEQFF.